This is a list of T cell receptor beta chains from one sample in a study of cytomegalovirus exposure and HLA in healthy donors. Assay used: immunoSEQ multiplex PCR; TCRdb lists only in-frame clones, some missing. The sample lists about 120,000 clones, 77% occurring once. The source material was PBMCs. The source is a man aged 18 to 29 in good health and CMV-seropositive. Both conserved end residues are part of each CDR3. A D gene is named only where the DNA matches it firmly. A clone size is listed for some rows: how often the clone was seen (once, few, many), or a class if it is expanded.

v_call	cdr3_length	j_call	clone_size	d_call	cdr3_nt	cdr3_aa
TRBV27	17	TRBJ2-2	.	.	TGTGCCAGCAGTATAGGGGTAGGGGGGGCGAACACCGGGGAGCTGTTTTTT	CASSIGVGGANTGELFF
TRBV10-3	14	TRBJ1-2	.	TRBD1	TGTGCCATCAGTGGTGGGACAGGGAGCTATGGCTACACCTTC	CAISGGTGSYGYTF
TRBV27	14	TRBJ2-7	.	TRBD1	TGTGCCAGCAGTCTACAGGGGTACTCCTACGAGCAGTACTTC	CASSLQGYSYEQYF
TRBV7-8	12	TRBJ1-1	few	.	TGTGCCAGCAGCTTAGGGGAGGGAAGGGCTTTCTTT	CASSLGEGRAFF
TRBV7-9	14	TRBJ1-4	few	TRBD1	TGTGCCAGCACCCTTAGGGGGCGAGGGGAAAAACTGTTTTTT	CASTLRGRGEKLFF
TRBV6-5	13	TRBJ2-2	.	.	TGTGCCAGCACCGCGGAGAGCACCGGGGAGCTGTTTTTT	CASTAESTGELFF
TRBV30	16	TRBJ1-2	.	TRBD1	TGTGCCTGGAGAGATTGGCGGACAGGGGGTAGCTATGGCTACACCTTC	CAWRDWRTGGSYGYTF
TRBV7-9	12	TRBJ1-1	few	.	TGTGCCAGCAGCGTACAGGACACTGAAGCTTTCTTT	CASSVQDTEAFF
TRBV7-6	17	TRBJ2-2	.	.	TGTGCCAGCAGCTTAGGGGTGGGAGGTACTGGCACCGGGGAGCTGTTTTTT	CASSLGVGGTGTGELFF
TRBV18	16	TRBJ1-3	.	.	TGTGCCAGCTCACCGGCGACAGGCCCGGGGGGAAACACCATATATTTT	CASSPATGPGGNTIYF
TRBV2	15	TRBJ2-2	.	TRBD2	TGTGCCAGCAGTGAGGGGCTAGCGGGGTCCGGGGAGCTGTTTTTT	CASSEGLAGSGELFF
TRBV11-2	16	TRBJ1-5	.	.	TGTGCCAGCAGCAGATTCGGGGGGGCGGTGGATCAGCCCCAGCATTTT	CASSRFGGAVDQPQHF
TRBV27	12	TRBJ2-7	.	TRBD1	TGTGCCAGCAGACAGGGGCTTCGCGAGCAGTACTTC	CASRQGLREQYF
TRBV2	14	TRBJ1-1	.	.	TGTGCCAGCCCGGTTAGTACGATGAACACTGAAGCTTTCTTT	CASPVSTMNTEAFF
TRBV5-1	14	TRBJ1-4	.	.	TGCGCCAGCGGGAGGGGGTTGAGTAATGAAAAACTGTTTTTT	CASGRGLSNEKLFF
TRBV5-8	15	TRBJ2-7	.	TRBD1	TGTGCCAGCCGTACCGGACAGGAGAGCTCCTACGAGCAGTACTTC	CASRTGQESSYEQYF
TRBV14	14	TRBJ1-2	.	.	TGTGCCAGCAGCCCCGTTGGGAGGGTCGACGGCTACACCTTC	CASSPVGRVDGYTF
TRBV7-3	15	TRBJ1-1	.	.	TGTGCCAGCAGCTTAACTGGGAGTGGAAGGACTGAAGCTTTCTTT	CASSLTGSGRTEAFF
TRBV19	15	TRBJ1-1	.	.	TGTGCCAGCAGATCCCGAGGGAATTGGGGCACTGAAGCTTTCTTT	CASRSRGNWGTEAFF
TRBV2	12	TRBJ2-3	.	.	TGTGCCAGCAGCTTCACTAGAGATACGCAGTATTTT	CASSFTRDTQYF
TRBV13	17	TRBJ1-6	once	TRBD1	TGTGCCAGCAGCTTAGGCTCTCCGACAGGGGGCGTATCACCCCTCCACTTT	CASSLGSPTGGVSPLHF
TRBV10-3	15	TRBJ2-2	once	TRBD2	TGTGCCATCAACGGGACTAGCGTAAACACCGGGGAGCTGTTTTTT	CAINGTSVNTGELFF
TRBV5-6	16	TRBJ1-5	once	.	TGTGCCAGCAGTCAGTTTCCGGGGGAAGACGGTCAGCCCCAGCATTTT	CASSQFPGEDGQPQHF
TRBV5-1	15	TRBJ2-1	.	TRBD2	TGCGCCAGCAGCTTGATCCTAGCGGGAGGTAATGAGCAGTTCTTC	CASSLILAGGNEQFF
TRBV2	13	TRBJ2-7	.	.	TGTGCCAGCAATCGGGTGGGTTCCTACGAGCAGTACTTC	CASNRVGSYEQYF
TRBV7-9	18	TRBJ1-1	few	TRBD1	TGTGCCAGCAGCTCCCGGCCGGGACAGGGTTATAGAAACACTGAAGCTTTCTTT	CASSSRPGQGYRNTEAFF
TRBV6-5	14	TRBJ1-1	.	.	TGTGCCAGCAGTAGAACAGGGATGGTGACTGAAGCTTTCTTT	CASSRTGMVTEAFF
TRBV15	17	TRBJ2-7	few	TRBD1	TGTGCCACCAGCAGAGACTCCGAGGGACAGGGGGCGCGGGAGCAGTACTTC	CATSRDSEGQGAREQYF
TRBV13	15	TRBJ1-2	.	TRBD1	TGTGCCAGCAGCTTTTGGGACAGGGAATTGGATGGCTACACCTTC	CASSFWDRELDGYTF
TRBV5-1	15	TRBJ2-7	.	.	TGCGCCAGCAGCTTGGACGGCGGGTTTAGCGGCGAGCAGTACTTC	CASSLDGGFSGEQYF
TRBV5-6	17	TRBJ2-7	.	TRBD1	TGTGCCAGCAGCGCTCTTGACAGGGGGACCAGCTCCTACGAGCAGTACTTC	CASSALDRGTSSYEQYF
TRBV5-1	15	TRBJ2-5	.	.	TGCGCCAGCAGCTTGGACCGCAGGGCCCAAGAGACCCAGTACTTC	CASSLDRRAQETQYF
TRBV9	21	TRBJ2-1	.	TRBD2	TGTGCCAGCAGCGTCCTCGGGGCTCGGGGACTAGCGGAGAGCTCCTACAATGAGCAGTTCTTC	CASSVLGARGLAESSYNEQFF
TRBV28	14	TRBJ1-4	.	.	TGTGCCAGCATTCGGGGGGGGGAGGACGAAAAACTGTTTTTT	CASIRGGEDEKLFF
TRBV29-1	13	TRBJ2-3	once	TRBD2	TGCAGCGTTGGGCTAGCGGGAGCAGATACGCAGTATTTT	CSVGLAGADTQYF
TRBV7-8	16	TRBJ1-4	few	.	TGTGCCAGCAGCCCAAAGATGCGACAAAATAATGAAAAACTGTTTTTT	CASSPKMRQNNEKLFF
TRBV18	14	TRBJ1-5	.	TRBD1	TGTGCCAGCTCACCGGACAGGGCGAATCAGCCCCAGCATTTT	CASSPDRANQPQHF